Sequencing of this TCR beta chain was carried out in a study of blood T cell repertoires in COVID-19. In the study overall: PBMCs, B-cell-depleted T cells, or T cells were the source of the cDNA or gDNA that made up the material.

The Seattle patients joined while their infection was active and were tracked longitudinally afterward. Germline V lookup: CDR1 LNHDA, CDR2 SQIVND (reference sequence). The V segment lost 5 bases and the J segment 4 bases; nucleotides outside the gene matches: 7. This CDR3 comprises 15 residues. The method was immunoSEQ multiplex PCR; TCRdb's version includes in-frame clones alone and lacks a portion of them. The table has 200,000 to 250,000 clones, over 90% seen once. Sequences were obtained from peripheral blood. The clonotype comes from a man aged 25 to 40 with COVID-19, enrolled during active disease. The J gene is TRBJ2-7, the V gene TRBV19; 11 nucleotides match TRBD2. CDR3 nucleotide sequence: TGTGCCAGTAGTTTCGGGACTAGCGGACGGTACGAGCAGTACTTC. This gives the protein CASSFGTSGRYEQYF.